Listed here are 29 T cell receptor beta chains from one sample, sequenced in a study of blood T cell repertoires in COVID-19. Profiling relied on immunoSEQ multiplex PCR, and the TCRdb table lists in-frame clones only, not all of them. Found here are 150,000 to 200,000 clones, approximately 88% of them singletons; the top ten hold roughly 13%. The source material was PBMCs or T cells enriched from blood (not recorded which). These receptors were obtained from a woman aged 55-69 years who had recovered from COVID-19.

There are a few counts of this clone. V and J are TRBV6-5 and TRBJ1-5, with D tentatively TRBD1 (6 bases). This CDR3 is built from 15 residues. Trimming pared 7 bases from V and 3 bases from J, leaving 16 bases between. Germline loops: CDR1 MNHEY, CDR2 SVGAGI. The CDR3 DNA follows: TGTGCCAGCACCAGGTCGGACAGCTACAATCAGCCCCAGCATTTT. Protein product: CASTRSDSYNQPQHF.

The V gene is TRBV5-6, the J gene TRBJ2-1, with D maybe TRBD2 (6 bases). CDR1 and CDR2 (germline): SGHDT, YYEEEE. This CDR3 region has 13 residues. Trimming took off 4 bases at V and 4 bases at J, with 9 bases between the two ends. The CDR3 nucleotides read TGTGCCAGCAGCCCGGGACTGTACAATGAGCAGTTCTTC. This gives the protein CASSPGLYNEQFF.

V gene TRBV19 combines with J gene TRBJ2-5; TRBD2 aligns across 10 bases. With 5 bases clipped from V and 1 base from J, the junction kept 7 bases outside the gene matches. The CDR3 is 16 residues long. Germline loops: CDR1 LNHDA, CDR2 SQIVND (reference sequence). The CDR3 DNA reads as TGTGCCAGTAGTGCAACTAGCGGGATCTTCCAAGAGACCCAGTACTTC. Translation gives CASSATSGIFQETQYF.

The rearrangement uses TRBV5-1 and TRBJ2-4, with D maybe TRBD1 (5 bases). V lost 0 bases to trimming and J lost 2 bases, with 9 bases between them. CDR1 is SGHRS and CDR2 is YFSETQ in the germline V gene. The CDR3 covers 15 residues. The CDR3 DNA sequence: TGCGCCAGCAGCTTGGATCCAGGGACCAAAAACATTCAGTACTTC. It specifies CASSLDPGTKNIQYF. Full variable domain (rest looked up from reference TRBV5-1 and TRBJ2-4): KAGVTQTPRYLIKTRGQQVTLSCSPISGHRSVSWYQQTPGQGLQFLFEYFSETQRNKGNFPGRFSGRQFSNSRSEMNVSTLELGDSALYLCASSLDPGTKNIQYFGAGTRLSVL.

V and J are TRBV24-1 and TRBJ2-3, with D hard to call. V was shortened by 2 bases and J by 4 bases, with 9 bases between the two germline ends. In germline, CDR1 is KGHDR, CDR2 SFDVKD. This CDR3 spans 14 amino acids. CDR3 bases: TGTGCCACCAGTGATTCCCAGGCCGCAGATACGCAGTATTTT. Protein sequence: CATSDSQAADTQYF.

This chain links TRBV3-1 (or the pseudogene TRBV3-2) with TRBJ2-1, with a possible D match to TRBD1 (6 bases). CDR1 is LGHDT and CDR2 is YNNKEL in the germline V gene (reference sequence). There are 14 residues in the CDR3. Deletions cut 5 bases from V and 4 bases from J, with 12 bases between. CDR3 in amino acids: CASSDHQGYNEQFF. The CDR3 DNA reads as TGTGCCAGCAGCGATCATCAGGGGTACAATGAGCAGTTCTTC.

DNA of the CDR3: TGTGCCAGCAGCTCACCCCGGACAGGGGCAAAAGCTTTCTTT. Translation gives CASSSPRTGAKAFF. The rearrangement joins TRBV7-2 to TRBJ1-1; 9 nucleotides agree with TRBD1. This CDR3 is 14 amino acids long. Germline CDR1 is SGHTA and CDR2 is FQGNSA. V lost 4 bases to trimming and J lost 9 bases; unmatched junction nucleotides: 9.

This rearrangement joins TRBV2 to TRBJ1-2; a weak D match, TRBD1 (6 bases). The CDR3 covers 13 residues. Trimming removed 4 bases from V and 2 bases from J, with 8 bases in between. Germline assignment: CDR1 SNHLY and CDR2 FYNNEI. The CDR3 DNA reads TGTGCCAGCAGTGCGGACAGAAACTATGGCTACACCTTC. Amino acid sequence: CASSADRNYGYTF.

The V and J genes are TRBV6-5 and TRBJ2-1; TRBD2 matches 14 bases. With 6 bases clipped from V and 4 bases from J, the junction kept 2 bases outside the gene matches. CDR1 is MNHEY, CDR2 SVGAGI, per germline. The CDR3 runs to 15 residues. The CDR3 DNA reads as TGTGCCAGCAGGCGGACTAGCGGGGGGTACAATGAGCAGTTCTTC. This translates into CASRRTSGGYNEQFF.

This sequence joins TRBV3-1 (or the pseudogene TRBV3-2) and TRBJ2-2; unclear D gene. Germline assignment: CDR1 LGHDT and CDR2 YNNKEL (reference sequence). Trimming cost V 0 bases and J 4 bases, with 21 bases left between them. This CDR3 is 19 amino acids long. CDR3 loop: CASSQDKRLLHRFTGELFF. DNA for the CDR3: TGTGCCAGCAGCCAAGACAAACGCCTTTTACACAGATTCACCGGGGAGCTGTTTTTT.

The chain carries TRBV19 and TRBJ1-2; 10 positions agree with TRBD1. This CDR3 is built from 17 residues. CDR1 is LNHDA, CDR2 SQIVND, per germline (reference sequence). The trim removed 5 bases at V and 3 bases at J, leaving 12 bases unmatched. The chain's CDR3 is CASSSNRQGARYYGYTF. CDR3 bases: TGTGCCAGTAGTTCCAATCGACAGGGGGCGCGTTACTATGGCTACACCTTC.

The J gene is TRBJ2-1, the V gene TRBV28; perhaps TRBD2 as D (6 bases). The V gene lost 5 bases and the J gene lost 4 bases, with 9 bases spanning the gap. Germline CDR1 MDHEN, CDR2 SYDVKM. The CDR3 is 13 amino acids. The CDR3 spells CASSRGAYNEQFF. The CDR3 nucleotides are TGTGCCAGCAGTCGCGGGGCATACAATGAGCAGTTCTTC. Variable domain in full (rest from reference TRBV28 and TRBJ2-1): DVKVTQSSRYLVKRTGEKVFLECVQDMDHENMFWYRQDPGLGLRLIYFSYDVKMKEKGDIPEGYSVSREKKERFSLILESASTNQTSMYLCASSRGAYNEQFFGPGTRLTVL.

This chain's CDR3 is CATREGWGTEAFF. In DNA form, the CDR3 reads TGTGCCACCAGGGAGGGGTGGGGCACTGAAGCTTTCTTT. The chain is built from TRBV24-1 and TRBJ1-1, with D possibly TRBD1 on 5 matching bases. The CDR3 loop spans 13 amino acids. The germline V gene has CDR1 KGHDR and CDR2 SFDVKD. Deletions cut 7 bases from V and 4 bases from J, with 12 bases between.

This clone was seen a handful of times. The V call is TRBV7-9, the J call TRBJ2-2, with 7 bases matching TRBD1. This CDR3 comprises 12 residues. The V gene end was trimmed by 5 bases and the J gene end by 12 bases; junction bases not matched to a gene: 6. CDR1 and CDR2 (germline): SEHNR, FQNEAQ (reference sequence). CDR3 coding DNA: TGTGCCAGCAGCGCGGACAGGTGGAAGCTGTTTTTT. Amino acids: CASSADRWKLFF.

The chain joins TRBV4-1 to TRBJ2-2; D is perhaps TRBD1 (5 bases). CDR1 and CDR2 (germline): MGHRA, YSYEKL. The CDR3 runs 15 residues. The germline V and J ends were trimmed by 1 base and 3 bases, with 9 bases remaining between them. DNA for the CDR3: TGCGCCAGCAGCCAAGGCGACAGAGACACCGGGGAGCTGTTTTTT. It is translated as CASSQGDRDTGELFF.

The CDR3, as DNA: TGTGCCAGCGGAGGAGGGCCATGGCCCGATACGCAGTATTTT. This encodes CASGGGPWPDTQYF. The chain is built from TRBV9 and TRBJ2-3; possible D gene TRBD2, 6 bases. Trimming took off 7 bases at V and 6 bases at J, with 18 bases between the two ends. CDR1 is SGDLS, CDR2 YYNGEE, per germline. This CDR3 is built from 14 residues.

The chain employs TRBV19 and TRBJ1-2, with D uncertain. Germline-derived CDR1 and CDR2 are LNHDA and SQIVND (reference sequence). CDR3 length: 15 amino acids. Trimming took 7 bases from V and 4 from J, leaving 19 bases between them. The CDR3 nucleotides are TGTGCCAGTATACCTTCCTCTGACACATTCTATGGCTACACCTTC. Translating gives CASIPSSDTFYGYTF.

The chain uses TRBV2 and TRBJ2-5; D perhaps matches TRBD1 (5 bases). CDR1 SNHLY and CDR2 FYNNEI come from the germline V gene. The ends were cut back, 3 bases at V and 4 bases at J, with 12 bases in the middle. The CDR3 covers 14 residues. The CDR3 region is CASSDRAVGETQYF. DNA for the CDR3: TGTGCCAGCAGTGACAGGGCTGTCGGAGAGACCCAGTACTTC.

V gene TRBV7-9 combines with J gene TRBJ2-3; no clear D gene. The CDR3 totals 14 residues. Per germline, CDR1 SEHNR and CDR2 FQNEAQ (reference sequence). V was pared by 4 bases and J by 4 bases, with 12 bases between. The CDR3 DNA reads TGTGCCAGCAGCTCGCCGACACTTCCAGATACGCAGTATTTT. Its protein is CASSSPTLPDTQYF.

This clone was seen only once. J is TRBJ2-7 and V is TRBV2, with a tentative D call TRBD2 (5 bases). V gave up 7 bases and J gave up 2 bases, with 24 bases separating them. Germline-derived CDR1 and CDR2 are SNHLY and FYNNEI. The CDR3 has 17 amino acids. The CDR3: CASTYGSRAGGAYEQYF. CDR3 DNA: TGTGCCAGCACCTACGGTTCGAGGGCTGGTGGGGCCTACGAGCAGTACTTC.

This rearrangement joins TRBV4-2 to TRBJ2-2, with a tentative D call TRBD1 (8 bases). Between the trimmed V and J ends, which lost 7 bases and 4 bases, there was a span of 13 bases. This CDR3 comprises 14 residues. CDR1 is LGHNA, CDR2 YNFKEQ, per germline. CDR3 region: CASTNRGGTGELFF. The CDR3 region has the DNA TGTGCCAGCACCAACAGGGGGGGCACCGGGGAGCTGTTTTTT.

The genes are TRBV7-2 and TRBJ2-3; 7 nucleotides agree with TRBD1. The V segment lost 6 bases and the J segment 2 bases; nucleotides outside the gene matches: 8. The germline V gene has CDR1 SGHTA and CDR2 FQGNSA. This CDR3 is 15 amino acids long. The CDR3 coding sequence is TGTGCCAGCAGATCGACGGACAGGATCACAGATACGCAGTATTTT. Residues: CASRSTDRITDTQYF.

V usage is TRBV11-2 and J usage is TRBJ1-2, with D possibly being TRBD1 (6 bases). The CDR3 spans 14 residues. The V gene's germline CDR1 is SGHAT and CDR2 FQNNGV. Between the trimmed V and J ends, which lost 2 bases and 5 bases, there was a span of 12 bases. In DNA form, the CDR3 reads TGTGCCAGCAGCTTATCGACAGGTCTATATGGCTACACCTTC. It specifies CASSLSTGLYGYTF.

This rearrangement joins TRBV3-1 (or the pseudogene TRBV3-2) to TRBJ1-6, with 12 bases matching TRBD1. Trimming at V came to 6 bases and at J to 10 bases, leaving 10 bases not matched to a gene. Germline lookup yields CDR1 LGHDT and CDR2 YNNKEL (reference sequence). This CDR3 spans 16 amino acids. The CDR3 here is CASSSSRDRGQSPLHF. The CDR3 nucleotides are TGTGCCAGCAGTTCCAGCCGGGACAGGGGGCAATCACCCCTCCACTTT.

The CDR3 sequence is CASSVGQGFQETQYF. The CDR3 DNA reads TGTGCCAGCAGCGTAGGACAGGGCTTCCAAGAGACCCAGTACTTC. The chain links TRBV5-6 to TRBJ2-5; 8 bases are shared with TRBD1. CDR1 and CDR2 (germline): SGHDT, YYEEEE. The CDR3 is 15 residues long. With V trimmed by 4 bases and J by 1 base, 6 bases remained unmatched. Full variable domain (remainder filled in from reference TRBV5-6 and TRBJ2-5): DAGVTQSPTHLIKTRGQQVTLRCSPKSGHDTVSWYQQALGQGPQFIFQYYEEEERQRGNFPDRFSGHQFPNYSSELNVNALLLGDSALYLCASSVGQGFQETQYFGPGTRLLVL.

This chain joins TRBV7-7 and TRBJ2-5, with D hard to call. CDR3 size: 16 residues. Germline-derived CDR1 and CDR2 are SSHAT and FNYEAQ (reference sequence). Between the trimmed V and J ends, which lost 3 bases and 1 base, there was a span of 15 bases. As DNA, the CDR3 is TGTGCCAGCAGCTTGTTCGACGGGTATCCCCAAGAGACCCAGTACTTC. Its protein is CASSLFDGYPQETQYF.

The genes are TRBV7-9 and TRBJ2-5, with 7 nucleotides matching TRBD1. CDR1 SEHNR and CDR2 FQNEAQ come from the germline V gene (reference sequence). The CDR3 extends over 15 amino acids. With 5 bases clipped from V and 5 bases from J, the junction kept 11 bases outside the gene matches. CDR3 in amino acids: CASSRPSGTEETQYF. The CDR3 DNA sequence: TGTGCCAGCAGCCGACCCTCCGGGACAGAGGAGACCCAGTACTTC.

This clone was counted a few times. The chain joins TRBV5-1 to TRBJ2-1; tentative D call: TRBD2 (6 bases). This CDR3 contains 15 residues. Germline CDR1 and CDR2: SGHRS and YFSETQ. Trimming removed 0 bases from V and 5 bases from J, with 12 bases in between. The CDR3 DNA reads as TGCGCCAGCAGCTTGGGACTAGTGGGGAACAATGAGCAGTTCTTC. This codes for CASSLGLVGNNEQFF.

This chain connects TRBV6-5 to TRBJ1-2; tentative D call: TRBD1 (5 bases). The CDR3 totals 14 residues. Trimming removed 0 bases at V and 5 bases at J, with 10 bases between. CDR1 is MNHEY, CDR2 SVGAGI, per germline. The DNA for the CDR3 is TGTGCCAGCAGTTACTCCAAGGGGAGGTATGGCTACACCTTC. It encodes CASSYSKGRYGYTF.